This is a list of T cell receptor beta chains from one sample in a study of cytomegalovirus exposure and HLA in healthy donors. The data were produced by immunoSEQ multiplex PCR, yet TCRdb's version contains in-frame clones alone and is incomplete. The sample is made up of around 120,000 clones, and the top ten hold around 4% of it. The sample comprised PBMCs. These receptor sequences come from a man younger than 30 in good health and CMV-seronegative. Each CDR3 is given with its conserved first and last residue. D genes are given only for firm matches.

TRBD2,TRBV30,TRBJ2-7,CASGTSGGYEQYF,TGTGCCTCCGGGACTAGCGGGGGTTACGAGCAGTACTTC
-,TRBV14,TRBJ1-3,CASSQDSGYRSGNTIYF,TGTGCCAGCAGCCAAGACTCGGGATATCGCTCTGGAAACACCATATATTTT
-,TRBV29-1,TRBJ2-7,CSVDEGGLEQYF,TGCAGCGTTGACGAAGGCGGTCTCGAGCAGTACTTC
TRBD2,TRBV9,TRBJ2-7,CASSWTSGGHTHEQYF,TGTGCCAGCAGCTGGACTAGCGGGGGCCACACCCACGAGCAGTACTTC
TRBD2,TRBV13,TRBJ2-3,CASSRGSGSTDTQYF,TGTGCCAGCAGTAGGGGTAGCGGGAGCACAGATACGCAGTATTTT
TRBD2,TRBV6-4,TRBJ2-5,CASSETSGGQETQYF,TGTGCCAGCAGTGAGACTAGCGGGGGGCAAGAGACCCAATACTTC
TRBD1,TRBV2,TRBJ2-7,CASRADRGLPYEQYF,TGTGCCAGCAGAGCCGACAGGGGCCTGCCCTACGAGCAGTACTTC
TRBD1,TRBV25-1,TRBJ1-2,CASSPPGQGNYGYTF,TGTGCCAGCAGTCCCCCGGGACAGGGGAACTATGGCTACACCTTC
-,TRBV27,TRBJ1-1,CASREGTEAFF,TGTGCCAGCCGGGAAGGCACTGAAGCTTTCTTT
-,TRBV18,TRBJ2-5,CASSRDWGFQETQYF,TGTGCCAGCTCAAGGGACTGGGGGTTTCAAGAGACCCAGTACTTC
TRBD1,TRBV9,TRBJ1-1,CASSTGTGVTEAFF,TGTGCCAGCAGCACCGGGACAGGGGTTACTGAAGCTTTCTTT
-,TRBV9,TRBJ1-1,CASSAEGANTEAFF,TGTGCCAGCAGCGCGGAGGGCGCAAACACTGAAGCTTTCTTT
TRBD1,TRBV18,TRBJ1-6,CASSPRRGQGAQSSPLHF,TGTGCCAGCTCACCACGAAGGGGGCAGGGGGCGCAGAGTTCACCCCTCCACTTT
-,TRBV19,TRBJ2-7,CASSRTGKREQYF,TGTGCCAGTAGTCGTACAGGGAAGCGCGAGCAGTACTTC
-,TRBV6-6,TRBJ2-2,CASSGGKGGEAGELFF,TGTGCCAGCAGCGGGGGGAAGGGGGGCGAGGCCGGGGAGCTGTTTTTT
-,TRBV11-2,TRBJ1-1,CATGGGLNTEAFF,TGTGCCACGGGGGGGGGTTTGAACACTGAAGCTTTCTTT
-,TRBV4-1,TRBJ1-1,CASSQPWTALNTEAFF,TGCGCCAGCAGCCAACCTTGGACAGCTTTGAACACTGAAGCTTTCTTT
-,TRBV2,TRBJ2-7,CASRQAYEQYF,TGTGCCAGCCGACAGGCCTACGAGCAGTACTTC
TRBD2,TRBV10-1,TRBJ2-3,CASSVLAGTTDTQYF,TGCGCCAGCAGTGTATTAGCGGGTACTACAGATACGCAGTATTTT
-,TRBV28,TRBJ1-4,CASSQGVMFTGEKLFF,TGTGCCAGCAGCCAGGGCGTAATGTTCACCGGTGAAAAACTGTTTTTT
TRBD2,TRBV10-2,TRBJ2-7,CASRGLAPPYEQYF,TGCGCCAGCAGGGGACTAGCGCCTCCCTACGAGCAGTACTTC
-,TRBV11-2,TRBJ1-4,CASSPGPNEKLFF,TGTGCCAGCAGCCCAGGCCCCAATGAAAAACTGTTTTTT
-,TRBV9,TRBJ1-2,CASSASGGISGYTF,TGTGCCAGCAGCGCCTCCGGGGGGATCAGTGGCTATACCTTC
-,TRBV7-3,TRBJ1-1,CASSPDRPNTEAFF,TGTGCCAGCAGCCCGGACAGACCGAACACTGAAGCTTTCTTT